Listed below are T cell receptor beta chains from one sample, sequenced in a study of CD8 T cells in Susac syndrome. MiXCR was run by TCRdb on the immunoSEQ multiplex PCR reads, yielding one entry per CDR3 protein. This sample yields 170,000 or so distinct CDR3 sequences, of which roughly 92% are seen a single time; more than 0.08% belongs to the top ten. The specimen sequenced was CD4+ T cells from PBMCs. The receptor source for this set is a human donor with multiple sclerosis. The CDR3 runs from the conserved cysteine through the conserved F or W. Each record gives: J gene, D gene, clone size, V gene, CDR3 protein, CDR3 DNA. The D gene is left open where the match is weak. Rows may omit the clone size; those that give it use once, few, many or a size class.

>TRBJ2-5|-|-|TRBV18
CASSPGTEETQYF
TGTGCCAGCTCACCCGGGACCGAGGAGACCCAGTACTTC
>TRBJ1-2|-|-|TRBV4-1
CASSQPPNPGNGYTF
TGCGCCAGCAGCCAACCCCCTAATCCAGGGAATGGCTACACCTTC
>TRBJ1-1|-|-|TRBV6-1
CASRDRKAFF
TGTGCCAGCAGGGATCGCAAAGCTTTCTTT
>TRBJ2-1|TRBD2|once|TRBV5-1
CASRPELAGISQFF
TGCGCCAGCAGACCCGAACTAGCGGGAATTTCGCAGTTCTTC
>TRBJ1-2|-|once|TRBV4-1
CASSQGGGRRLHYGYTF
TGCGCCAGCAGCCAAGGTGGGGGTCGACGGCTTCACTATGGCTACACCTTC
>TRBJ2-7|-|once|TRBV2
CASSVGGGGRYEQYF
TGTGCCAGCAGTGTAGGCGGAGGGGGGAGGTACGAGCAGTACTTC
>TRBJ1-5|-|-|TRBV3-1
CASSQDEGSQHF
TGTGCCAGCAGCCAAGATGAGGGGTCCCAGCATTTT
>TRBJ2-5|TRBD1|-|TRBV7-8
CASSGRTGAHETQYF
TGTGCCAGCAGCGGCAGGACAGGGGCTCATGAGACCCAGTACTTC
>TRBJ1-1|-|-|TRBV20-1
CSAPPNMNTEAFF
TGCAGTGCTCCGCCCAACATGAACACTGAAGCTTTCTTT
>TRBJ2-3|TRBD2|-|TRBV20-1
CSARTSGSADTQYF
TGCAGTGCTAGGACTAGCGGGAGTGCAGATACGCAGTATTTT
>TRBJ1-4|-|-|TRBV3-1
CASSQGIATNEKLFF
TGTGCCAGCAGCCAGGGGATTGCAACTAATGAAAAACTGTTTTTT
>TRBJ1-1|-|-|TRBV4-2
CASSPWRNTEAFF
TGTGCCAGCAGCCCCTGGAGGAACACTGAAGCTTTCTTT
>TRBJ2-2|TRBD1|-|TRBV7-9
CASSRDSWSAGELFF
TGTGCCAGCTCTCGGGACAGTTGGAGCGCCGGGGAGCTGTTTTTT
>TRBJ1-1|-|-|TRBV11-2
CASTLREAEAFF
TGTGCCAGCACCCTTCGGGAGGCTGAAGCTTTCTTT
>TRBJ2-1|-|-|TRBV9
CASSAAASSYNEQFF
TGTGCCAGCAGTGCAGCGGCAAGCTCCTACAATGAGCAGTTCTTC
>TRBJ1-2|-|-|TRBV30
CAWSVRGRRRANYGYTF
TGTGCCTGGAGTGTACGGGGACGACGGCGCGCTAACTATGGCTACACCTTC
>TRBJ1-1|-|-|TRBV6-5
CASSYSPSGGNTEAFF
TGTGCCAGCAGTTACTCCCCCTCGGGGGGAAACACTGAAGCTTTCTTT
>TRBJ2-5|-|-|TRBV15
CATSRDGRQGSKTQYF
TGTGCCACCAGCAGAGATGGTCGGCAGGGGTCAAAGACCCAGTACTTC
>TRBJ2-3|TRBD2|-|TRBV20-1
CSGRGGDGNTQYF
TGCAGTGGCCGCGGGGGGGATGGAAATACGCAGTATTTT
>TRBJ1-1|-|once|TRBV3-1
CASSLDAGNTEAFF
TGTGCCAGCAGCCTGGACGCAGGGAACACTGAAGCTTTCTTT
>TRBJ2-7|-|-|TRBV6-5
CASSPHGEGVYEQYF
TGTGCCAGCAGCCCACACGGAGAGGGGGTCTACGAGCAGTACTTC
>TRBJ1-6|TRBD1|-|TRBV2
CASRPGQGGNSPLHF
TGTGCCAGCAGGCCCGGACAGGGTGGTAATTCACCCCTCCACTTT
>TRBJ2-5|-|-|TRBV25-1
CASSDLRGLGETQYF
TGTGCCAGCAGTGATCTTCGGGGGCTCGGGGAGACCCAGTACTTC
>TRBJ2-1|TRBD1|-|TRBV11-2
CASSLAGQGYNEQFF
TGTGCCAGCAGCTTAGCAGGACAGGGCTACAATGAGCAGTTCTTC
>TRBJ2-7|TRBD2|-|TRBV18
CASSPSGGAYEQYF
TGTGCCAGCTCGCCCTCCGGGGGGGCCTACGAGCAGTACTTC
>TRBJ1-2|TRBD1|-|TRBV6-5
CASSSRDRVNYGYTF
TGTGCCAGCAGTTCCCGGGACAGGGTAAACTATGGCTACACCTTC
>TRBJ1-1|-|-|TRBV7-9
CASSRTVGAFF
TGTGCCAGCAGCAGGACAGTGGGAGCTTTCTTT
>TRBJ1-6|TRBD1|-|TRBV18
CASSHGTGGDSPLHF
TGTGCCAGCTCACACGGGACAGGGGGCGATTCACCCCTCCACTTT
>TRBJ2-1|-|-|TRBV6-5
CASSYSKGGPTGQFF
TGTGCCAGCAGTTACTCGAAGGGCGGGCCAACGGGGCAGTTCTTC
>TRBJ2-5|TRBD2|-|TRBV2
CASGGGGETQYF
TGTGCCAGCGGCGGCGGGGGAGAGACCCAGTACTTC
>TRBJ2-3|TRBD1|-|TRBV28
CASSRTGGITDTQYF
TGTGCCAGCAGTCGGACAGGGGGCATCACAGATACGCAGTATTTT
>TRBJ1-1|-|-|TRBV7-8
CASSLGAPRMNTEAFF
TGTGCCAGCAGCCTTGGGGCCCCCCGGATGAACACTGAAGCTTTCTTT
>TRBJ2-2|TRBD2|-|TRBV20-1
CSALGGTSGGYGTGELFF
TGCAGTGCTTTAGGCGGGACTAGCGGGGGCTACGGGACCGGGGAGCTGTTTTTT